This TCR beta chain was identified during a study of siplizumab effects on memory and regulatory T cells. Study observations and caveats: There appeared to be greater diversity in naive T cells than in memory cells, and naive T cells seemed major contributors to the alloresponse. To unstimulated subsets, only a minor fraction of alloreactive clones could be mapped. Under siplizumab, alloreactive sequences traced to unstimulated CD4+ memory cells were significantly reduced.

Per individual sample, about 100,000 TCR templates were assayed. TCRdb keeps only in-frame clones here, not all; method: immunoSEQ multiplex PCR. The sample has approximately 58,000 clones; over 90% are singletons. The CDR3 spans 13 residues. Germline V CDR1 and CDR2: MRHNA, SNTAGT. Trimming stripped 3 bases from V and 0 bases from J, with 3 bases between. This clone was seen a handful of times. Antigen unknown. The receptor's source is a human donor in good health. The sequencing sample was made of CD8+ T cells sorted from blood. The gene calls are TRBV6-4 and TRBJ2-1; D unresolved. Here the CDR3 reads CASSESSYNEQFF. The CDR3 nucleotides read TGTGCCAGCAGTGAGAGCTCCTACAATGAGCAGTTCTTC.